The present entry profiles one T cell receptor beta chain with its context. Its specificity is unknown. The authors sequenced unsorted PBMC DNA on ten immunoSEQ deep assay plates. Authors' analysis steps: Junction-only sequences produced by ImmunoSEQ had no quality scores, so filtering differed. Clones were read by immunoSEQ multiplex PCR, and TCRdb kept only the in-frame ones, dropping some. The D gene and trimming were derived from the DNA, and the V and J assignments and clone size from that table. In the table there are about 520,000 clones, 70% to 80% of which are singletons. The source of the sample is a study of shared clonotypes between healthy human individuals. Whole-study context: Researchers drew samples from a couple of women and three men aged 18 to 49.

CDR3 length: 18 residues. With 1 base clipped from V and 0 bases from J, the junction kept 10 bases outside the gene matches. Germline V gene sequence: CDR1 SGDLS, CDR2 YYNGEE. Study observations and caveats: An anticipated effect of sequencing depth on clonotype sharing among donors was recognized.

The sample was PBMCs. The sequence derives from a woman aged 35 to 49 in good health. Some clones in this sample may be carry-over from other donors' samples. The rearrangement links TRBV9 to TRBJ2-1; 7 nucleotides line up with TRBD2. In nucleotides, the CDR3 is TGTGCCAGCAGCGTACTGTCTGGGGGAGGGAGCTCCTACAATGAGCAGTTCTTC. Its protein product is CASSVLSGGGSSYNEQFF.